The next 25 T cell receptor beta chains were all read from a single sample in a study of blood T cell repertoires in COVID-19. Data came from immunoSEQ multiplex PCR; TCRdb stores just in-frame clones and leaves some out. The sample includes roughly 250,000 clones, approximately 90% of them seen just once. Sequenced: PBMCs or T cells enriched from blood (not recorded which). These TCRs come from a middle-aged woman with acute COVID-19.

The CDR3 protein is CASSFNRGITGYGYTF. The CDR3 DNA reads as TGTGCCAGCAGCTTTAACAGGGGGATTACGGGCTATGGCTACACCTTC. The chain employs TRBV5-8 and TRBJ1-2, with 8 bases lining up with TRBD1. The CDR3 loop spans 16 amino acids. The germline CDR1 and CDR2 sequences are SGHTS and YDEGEE. Trimming took 2 bases from V and 4 from J; bases not matched to a gene: 10.

The V call is TRBV27, the J call TRBJ1-5; 7 bases line up with TRBD1. J lost 3 bases, V lost 7 bases, and 3 bases had no gene match. CDR1 and CDR2 from the germline V gene are MNHEY and SMNVEV (reference sequence). CDR3 length: 13 amino acids. The CDR3 bases are TGTGCCAGCACCACAGGGGCCAATCAGCCCCAGCATTTT. It encodes CASTTGANQPQHF.

The chain is built from TRBV29-1 and TRBJ1-1; D unclear. The CDR3 is 14 amino acids. Germline CDR1 and CDR2: SQVTM and ANQGSEA. The V end was cut by 7 bases, the J end by 0 bases, with 15 bases between. This chain's CDR3 is CSAITPGMNTEAFF. CDR3 DNA sequence: TGCAGCGCAATAACACCAGGCATGAACACTGAAGCTTTCTTT.

The count of this clone is one. The J gene is TRBJ2-3, the V gene TRBV29-1; 9 bases line up with TRBD2. The CDR3 is 14 residues long. Germline V gene data show CDR1 as SQVTM and CDR2 as ANQGSEA. The ends lost 7 bases at V and 1 base at J; junction bases unmatched: 6. CDR3 region: CSARGGRGTDTQYF. DNA of the CDR3: TGCAGCGCCCGGGGCGGGAGGGGCACAGATACGCAGTATTTT.

The chain links TRBV6-5 to TRBJ1-6; TRBD1 agrees at 7 bases. V gave up 7 bases and J gave up 5 bases; unmatched junction bases: 8. The germline CDR1 and CDR2 sequences are MNHEY and SVGAGI. The CDR3 is 15 amino acids. For the CDR3, the DNA is TGTGCCAGCAACGACCGGACAGGAGATAATTCACCCCTCCACTTT. It translates to CASNDRTGDNSPLHF.

This chain links TRBV29-1 with TRBJ1-1; TRBD1 might be the D (5 bases). Trimming cost V 4 bases and J 0 bases, with 12 bases left between them. Germline V gene data show CDR1 as SQVTM and CDR2 as ANQGSEA. CDR3 length equals 14 residues. The CDR3 DNA reads TGCAGCGTTGGGCGGCTGGGGCTGAACACTGAAGCTTTCTTT. Its protein is CSVGRLGLNTEAFF.

The chain has TRBV6-5 and TRBJ2-7; D is uncertain. Trimming took 2 bases from V and 2 from J, leaving 10 bases between them. Germline V gene data show CDR1 as MNHEY and CDR2 as SVGAGI. This CDR3 has 14 residues. The chain's CDR3 is CASSYTVPTYEQYF. CDR3 in DNA: TGTGCCAGCAGTTACACAGTCCCAACCTACGAGCAGTACTTC.

This clone was found a few times. The rearrangement uses TRBV5-1 and TRBJ1-2, with D possibly matching TRBD1 (5 bases). Germline CDR1 is SGHRS and CDR2 is YFSETQ. V lost 0 bases and J 2 bases, leaving 29 bases between the germline ends. CDR3 size: 21 residues. The chain's CDR3 is CASSLDRGRLGRREENYGYTF. CDR3 bases: TGCGCCAGCAGCTTGGATAGGGGACGGCTTGGACGACGGGAGGAGAACTATGGCTACACCTTC.

This chain connects TRBV28 to TRBJ2-1; 7 bases are a match to TRBD2. CDR3 size: 15 residues. Germline CDR1 is MDHEN and CDR2 is SYDVKM. J gave up 7 bases and V 9 bases, and 15 bases lay outside the gene matches. As DNA, the CDR3 is TGTGCCAGTCACGGGTTCGGGGAGGGCCGTAATGAGCAGTTCTTC. Translated, it gives CASHGFGEGRNEQFF.

This chain uses TRBV29-1 with TRBJ2-3; D possibly corresponds to TRBD2 (5 bases). The CDR3 has 14 amino acids. V lost 5 bases and J lost 3, with 15 bases in between. Germline-derived CDR1 and CDR2 are SQVTM and ANQGSEA. The DNA for the CDR3 is TGCAGCGTTCAAGGAGGAACGAGGACAGATACGCAGTATTTT. Translating gives CSVQGGTRTDTQYF.

The J gene is TRBJ2-5, the V gene TRBV6-2 or TRBV6-3; TRBD1 is a possible D gene (5 bases). The germline V gene encodes CDR1 MNHEY and CDR2 SVGEGT. This CDR3 spans 13 amino acids. Trimming took 3 bases from V and 5 from J, leaving 10 bases between them. The CDR3 reads CASSYKGLETQYF. The CDR3 coding sequence is TGTGCCAGCAGTTATAAGGGGCTGGAGACCCAGTACTTC.

The chain is built from TRBV6-1 and TRBJ1-1; 7 bases agree with TRBD1. This CDR3 comprises 14 residues. V lost 2 bases, J lost 5 bases, and 5 bases stayed unmatched. Germline V lookup: CDR1 MNHNS, CDR2 SASEGT. The CDR3 sequence is CASSERGQTTEAFF. CDR3 sequence (DNA): TGTGCCAGCAGTGAACGGGGACAGACAACTGAAGCTTTCTTT.

This CDR3 reads CASSGIQGAPTDTQYF. DNA for the CDR3: TGTGCCAGCAGCGGGATACAGGGGGCCCCCACAGATACGCAGTATTTT. The V call is TRBV9, the J call TRBJ2-3, with 9 nucleotides matching TRBD1. Trimming removed 3 bases from V and 2 bases from J; junction bases left unmatched: 7. This CDR3 is 16 amino acids long. Germline V gene lookup returns CDR1 SGDLS and CDR2 YYNGEE.

V and J are TRBV9 and TRBJ2-6; no clear D gene. The CDR3 loop spans 18 amino acids. The ends were cut back, 3 bases at V and 0 bases at J, with 16 bases in the middle. The germline gives CDR1 SGDLS, CDR2 YYNGEE. Here the CDR3 DNA reads TGTGCCAGCAGCGGGCCCCGGGTCTCGGGCTCTGGGGCCAACGTCCTGACTTTC. Translating gives CASSGPRVSGSGANVLTF.

The chain is built from TRBV3-1 (or the pseudogene TRBV3-2) and TRBJ2-2; 7 positions agree with TRBD1. V gave up 1 base and J gave up 5 bases; unmatched junction bases: 4. This CDR3 comprises 15 residues. The germline V gene encodes CDR1 LGHDT and CDR2 YNNKEL (reference sequence). The CDR3 coding sequence is TGTGCCAGCAGCCAAGGACAGGGAGTAACCGGGGAGCTGTTTTTT. This sequence encodes CASSQGQGVTGELFF.

The chain employs TRBV30 and TRBJ1-2, with 9 bases aligning to TRBD1. J lost 4 bases, V lost 2 bases, and 2 bases had no gene match. CDR1 and CDR2 from the germline V gene are GTSNPN and SVGIG (reference sequence). The CDR3 consists of 13 residues. CDR3 coding DNA: TGTGCCTGGAGTAGGGACAGGGCCTATGGCTACACCTTC. This sequence encodes CAWSRDRAYGYTF.

CDR3: CASSIERGTLYNEQFF. In DNA form, the CDR3 reads TGTGCCAGTAGTATAGAAAGGGGTACCCTTTACAATGAGCAGTTCTTC. V and J are TRBV19 and TRBJ2-1; possibly TRBD1 for D (5 bases). V was clipped by 0 bases and J by 4 bases, with 13 bases between them. This CDR3 comprises 16 residues. Germline V gene lookup returns CDR1 LNHDA and CDR2 SQIVND (reference sequence).

The chain employs TRBV3-1 (or the pseudogene TRBV3-2) and TRBJ2-1; TRBD1 might be the D (5 bases). Germline values: CDR1 LGHDT, CDR2 YNNKEL (reference sequence). With 2 bases removed from V and 8 bases from J, the gap between germline ends came to 10 bases. The CDR3 totals 13 residues. This chain's CDR3 is CASSQQGGHEQFF. The CDR3 DNA reads as TGTGCCAGCAGCCAACAGGGTGGGCATGAGCAGTTCTTC.

V and J are TRBV11-3 and TRBJ2-1; a weak D match, TRBD1 (5 bases). CDR3 length: 14 residues. Deletions cut 5 bases from V and 6 bases from J, with 14 bases between. In germline, CDR1 is SGHNT, CDR2 YENEEA. The CDR3: CASSRLGVINEQFF. For the CDR3, the DNA is TGTGCCAGCAGCCGTTTAGGGGTGATCAATGAGCAGTTCTTC.

The chain links TRBV5-8 to TRBJ1-6; D is possibly TRBD1 (5 bases). V lost 0 bases, J lost 10 bases, and 11 bases lay in between. CDR3 length equals 14 residues. The germline V gene has CDR1 SGHTS and CDR2 YDEGEE. CDR3 coding DNA: TGTGCCAGCAGCTTGGCAGGATGGGGCTCACCCCTCCACTTT. Protein product: CASSLAGWGSPLHF.

The V and J genes are TRBV7-2 and TRBJ1-2; unclear D gene. The CDR3 extends over 13 amino acids. V lost 5 bases and J 4 bases, leaving 11 bases between the germline ends. Germline V gives CDR1 SGHTA, CDR2 FQGNSA. The CDR3 sequence is CASSPWAIYGYTF. For the CDR3, the DNA is TGTGCCAGCAGCCCCTGGGCGATCTATGGCTACACCTTC.

The chain uses TRBV7-2 and TRBJ2-5, with 14 bases fitting TRBD2. V shed 5 bases, J shed 4 bases, and the junction held 12 bases outside the gene matches. There are 18 residues in the CDR3. The germline V gene has CDR1 SGHTA and CDR2 FQGNSA. CDR3 in DNA: TGTGCCAGCAGCCCGACGGGACTAGCGGGAGTAAGGGGAGAGACCCAGTACTTC. Its protein product is CASSPTGLAGVRGETQYF.

The chain links TRBV3-1 (or the pseudogene TRBV3-2) to TRBJ2-7; the D is unclear. V lost 1 base and J 2 bases, leaving 3 bases between the germline ends. Looked up from germline, CDR1 is LGHDT and CDR2 is YNNKEL (reference sequence). The CDR3 totals 12 residues. Written as DNA, the CDR3 is TGTGCCAGCAGCCAAGGCGCCTACGAGCAGTACGTC. This encodes CASSQGAYEQYV.

This chain links TRBV5-5 with TRBJ2-7; 9 nucleotides align to TRBD2. The germline V gene has CDR1 SGHKS and CDR2 YYEKEE (reference sequence). The CDR3 loop spans 16 amino acids. V lost 1 base, J lost 6 bases, and 11 bases stayed unmatched. CDR3 bases: TGTGCCAGCAGCTTGCTGGCGGGAGGGCCGCCTCTCGAGCAGTACTTC. Translating gives CASSLLAGGPPLEQYF.

This sequence joins TRBV6-5 and TRBJ2-1; weak D call: TRBD1 (6 bases). This CDR3 is built from 16 residues. V dropped 0 bases and J dropped 9 bases, with 18 bases sitting between them. Germline V lookup: CDR1 MNHEY, CDR2 SVGAGI. The CDR3: CASSYSSLDSSGEQFF. As DNA, the CDR3 is TGTGCCAGCAGTTACTCGTCCCTGGACAGTTCGGGTGAGCAGTTCTTC.